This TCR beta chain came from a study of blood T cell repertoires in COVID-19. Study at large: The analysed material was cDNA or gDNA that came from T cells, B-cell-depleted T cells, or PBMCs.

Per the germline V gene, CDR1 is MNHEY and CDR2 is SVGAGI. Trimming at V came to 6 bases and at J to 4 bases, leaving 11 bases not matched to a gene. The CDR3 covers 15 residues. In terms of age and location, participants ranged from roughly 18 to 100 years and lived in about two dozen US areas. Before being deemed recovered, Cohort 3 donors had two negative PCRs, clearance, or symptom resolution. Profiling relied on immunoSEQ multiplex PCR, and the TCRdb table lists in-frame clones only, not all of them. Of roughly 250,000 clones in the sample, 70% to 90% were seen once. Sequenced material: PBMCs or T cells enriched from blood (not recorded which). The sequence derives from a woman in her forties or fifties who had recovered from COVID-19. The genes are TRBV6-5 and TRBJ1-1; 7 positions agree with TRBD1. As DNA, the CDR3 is TGTGCCAGCAGCCACCTAACAGGGGCGGCCACTGAAGCTTTCTTT. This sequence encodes CASSHLTGAATEAFF.